The 4 T cell receptor beta chains presented below share a single source sample, sequenced in a study of blood T cell repertoires in COVID-19. The assay was immunoSEQ multiplex PCR, and TCRdb's table has in-frame clones only and misses some. The table includes hundreds of thousands of clones, 88% detected once. The sequenced sample consisted of PBMCs or T cells enriched from blood (not recorded which). Every receptor here comes from a woman aged 55-70 years who had recovered from COVID-19.

The chain recombines TRBV5-1 with TRBJ2-3; the D gene is possibly TRBD2 (5 bases). Germline CDR1 is SGHRS and CDR2 is YFSETQ. Trimming removed 0 bases from V and 4 bases from J, with 9 bases in between. This CDR3 comprises 14 residues. DNA of the CDR3: TGCGCCAGCAGCTTGGCGGGATTGGCAGATACGCAGTATTTT. Amino acids: CASSLAGLADTQYF.

The CDR3 is CASSDRGGQPQHF. CDR3 nucleotides: TGTGCCAGCAGTGACAGGGGAGGTCAGCCCCAGCATTTT. The V gene is TRBV6-4, the J gene TRBJ1-5; the D gene is possibly TRBD1 (5 bases). The CDR3 sequence is 13 residues long. Germline lookup yields CDR1 MRHNA and CDR2 SNTAGT. Trimming pared 2 bases from V and 6 bases from J, leaving 8 bases between.

The CDR3 region has the DNA TGTGCCAGCAGCTTATGGAGGGCCTCTTCCTACAATGAGCAGTTCTTC. Its protein is CASSLWRASSYNEQFF. The chain uses TRBV5-6 and TRBJ2-1; tentatively, D is TRBD2 (6 bases). CDR3 length: 16 residues. CDR1 SGHDT and CDR2 YYEEEE come from the germline V gene. Trimming removed 2 bases from V and 1 base from J, with 13 bases in between. Combining the CDR3 with reference TRBV5-6 and TRBJ2-1 gives the whole variable domain DAGVTQSPTHLIKTRGQQVTLRCSPKSGHDTVSWYQQALGQGPQFIFQYYEEEERQRGNFPDRFSGHQFPNYSSELNVNALLLGDSALYLCASSLWRASSYNEQFFGPGTRLTVL.

This chain joins TRBV5-4 and TRBJ2-3; 7 bases map to TRBD1. This CDR3 contains 15 residues. Looked up from germline, CDR1 is SGHNT and CDR2 is YYREEE (reference sequence). The V segment lost 1 base and the J segment 0 bases; nucleotides outside the gene matches: 2. The CDR3 bases are TGTGCCAGCAGCTTGACAGGGGCTAGCACAGATACGCAGTATTTT. Translating it yields CASSLTGASTDTQYF.